The clone carrying this T cell receptor (beta chain) was seen a single time. The sample is drawn from a study of blood T cell repertoires in COVID-19. Background on the study: Samples of COVID-19 (acute and convalescent) were obtained from the United States, Italy and Spain. Sample material is recorded as cDNA or gDNA derived from T cells, B-cell-depleted T cells, or PBMCs.

Authors' analysis steps: How many nucleated cells were present was estimated from reference gene primer amplification. Profiled with immunoSEQ multiplex PCR; TCRdb holds only in-frame clones, not every one. V and J calls plus clone size are reproduced from that table; the DNA served to infer D and trimming. The table has roughly 140,000 clones, 65% to 90% seen once. Material: peripheral blood. The source is a woman aged 45-59 years in a cohort sampled during active or convalescent COVID-19.

CDR3 region: CASSPNDPGQAPLAEAFF. In DNA, the CDR3 is TGTGCCAGCAGTCCAAATGACCCGGGACAAGCCCCCCTGGCTGAAGCTTTCTTT. The chain combines TRBV9 with TRBJ1-1; D possibly corresponds to TRBD1 (6 bases). The CDR3 has 18 amino acids. Germline lookup yields CDR1 SGDLS and CDR2 YYNGEE. The ends were cut back, 5 bases at V and 6 bases at J, with 29 bases in the middle.